This T cell receptor beta chain derives from a study of CD8 T cells in ankylosing spondylitis. General study points: In ankylosing spondylitis patients, matched synovial fluid reportedly showed significant enrichment of disease-linked clones. Disease-linked clones, CD8+, were relatively rare in peripheral blood. There was a TCR beta motif, made of several highly homologous variants, that appeared characteristic of ankylosing spondylitis blood. In synovial fluid and blood from reactive arthritis, some motif variants were previously reported.

The V end lost 4 bases, the J end lost 5 bases, and 15 bases lay between the germline ends. CDR1 is ENHRY, CDR2 SYGVKD, per germline. The CDR3 length is 14 residues. Worth noting for this clonotype: Its antigen is still unknown.

TCR beta libraries were made by quantitative 5'-RACE with molecular barcodes. TCRdb ran MiXCR on the 5' RACE reads and lists one entry per CDR3 protein. Among some 840,000 distinct CDR3 sequences, around 11% were seen once, and the ten largest hold approximately 0.51%. The sequencing input was blood, either unsorted or a sorted T cell fraction (not recorded which). The sequence was collected from a male donor with ankylosing spondylitis. The V gene is TRBV10-3, the J gene TRBJ2-7; perhaps D is TRBD1 or TRBD2 (5 bases each). CDR3 residues: CAISGGRSVDEQYF. As DNA, the CDR3 is TGTGCCATCAGTGGGGGGAGAAGCGTGGACGAGCAGTACTTC.